One and the same sample provided the 16 T cell receptor beta chains below, sequenced in a study of OX40 agonist ivuxolimab in advanced cancers. Sequenced by immunoSEQ multiplex PCR; TCRdb stores in-frame clones only, minus some. The sample contains 73,000 or so clones, 88% of which appear only once. This sample comprised CD4+ or CD8+ T cells sorted from blood, obtained in a trial of the OX40 agonist ivuxolimab. The receptors stem from an adult with an advanced solid tumor such as melanoma, head and neck, liver or kidney cancer.

The chain combines TRBV11-3 with TRBJ2-5, with 8 bases aligning to TRBD2. Trimming cost V 4 bases and J 4 bases; bases outside gene matches: 5. The CDR3 contains 14 residues. Germline CDR1 SGHNT, CDR2 YENEEA. DNA for the CDR3: TGTGCCAGCAGCTCCGGACTAGCCGGAGAGACCCAGTACTTC. Translated: CASSSGLAGETQYF.

The chain employs TRBV9 and TRBJ1-2; perhaps TRBD1 as D (5 bases). The germline V gene has CDR1 SGDLS and CDR2 YYNGEE. V lost 4 bases to trimming and J lost 2 bases, with 9 bases between them. The CDR3 consists of 13 residues. CDR3 sequence: CASSTRQNYGYTF. DNA of the CDR3: TGTGCCAGCAGCACCCGACAGAACTATGGCTACACCTTC.

The V and J genes are TRBV5-4 and TRBJ2-3; D is perhaps TRBD1 or TRBD2 (6 bases each). The CDR3 length is 17 residues. V gave up 4 bases and J gave up 1 base, with 19 bases separating them. Per germline, CDR1 SGHNT and CDR2 YYREEE (reference sequence). CDR3 residues: CASSPQLMGGRTDTQYF. The CDR3 DNA reads as TGTGCCAGCAGCCCCCAGCTGATGGGGGGCCGCACAGATACGCAGTATTTT.

The chain recombines TRBV18 with TRBJ2-1, with 8 positions matching TRBD2. The germline V gene encodes CDR1 KGHSH and CDR2 LQKENI. With V trimmed by 8 bases and J by 0 bases, 3 bases remained unmatched. CDR3 length equals 14 residues. DNA for the CDR3: TGTGCCAGCGAGCGGGGGACCTCCTACAATGAGCAGTTCTTC. Its protein product is CASERGTSYNEQFF.

This clone was found once. The chain couples TRBV30 to TRBJ2-5, with 16 bases identical to TRBD2. The ends lost 2 bases at V and 3 bases at J; junction bases unmatched: 3. Germline CDR1 GTSNPN, CDR2 SVGIG (reference sequence). The CDR3 consists of 16 residues. The CDR3 DNA is TGTGCCTGGAGTATGGGACTAGCGGGAGGGAAAGAGACCCAGTACTTC. Amino acid sequence: CAWSMGLAGGKETQYF.

The chain carries TRBV15 and TRBJ2-1, with TRBD2 matching over 9 bases. Looked up from germline, CDR1 is LNHNV and CDR2 is YYDKDF (reference sequence). With V trimmed by 7 bases and J by 7 bases, 8 bases remained unmatched. This CDR3 has 14 amino acids. CDR3 nucleotide sequence: TGTGCCACCAAAAAGGGCGCGGGGGGGAATGAGCAGTTCTTC. This gives the protein CATKKGAGGNEQFF.

DNA for the CDR3: TGTGCCAGCAGCTTGGGACTTCAGGGCGGGAGGCCAGATACGCAGTATTTT. Residues: CASSLGLQGGRPDTQYF. The genes are TRBV5-4 and TRBJ2-3, with TRBD2 identical over 8 bases. CDR1 is SGHNT, CDR2 YYREEE, per germline (reference sequence). The CDR3 has 17 residues. The trim removed 0 bases at V and 4 bases at J, leaving 10 bases unmatched. The full variable domain, its missing parts supplied by reference TRBV5-4 and TRBJ2-3, is ETGVTQSPTHLIKTRGQQVTLRCSSQSGHNTVSWYQQALGQGPQFIFQYYREEENGRGNFPPRFSGLQFPNYSSELNVNALELDDSALYLCASSLGLQGGRPDTQYFGPGTRLTVL.

This clone was detected a few times. The chain couples TRBV5-6 to TRBJ2-3; D is possibly TRBD1 or TRBD2 (5 bases each). Germline loops: CDR1 SGHDT, CDR2 YYEEEE. The CDR3 spans 15 residues. V lost 4 bases and J lost 2, with 14 bases in between. The CDR3 region has the DNA TGTGCCAGCAGCACCGGGACGGGTGACACAGATACGCAGTATTTT. Translation gives CASSTGTGDTDTQYF.

The chain recombines TRBV28 with TRBJ1-2, with 8 bases matching TRBD1. The CDR3 has 15 amino acids. Germline loops: CDR1 MDHEN, CDR2 SYDVKM. The V segment lost 10 bases and the J segment 0 bases; nucleotides outside the gene matches: 10. The CDR3 sequence is CATRGQERTNYGYTF. The CDR3 DNA sequence: TGTGCCACCAGGGGACAGGAACGAACTAACTATGGCTACACCTTC.

This clone was detected only a few times. The genes are TRBV7-9 and TRBJ2-3; 8 bases match TRBD1. CDR1 and CDR2 (germline): SEHNR, FQNEAQ (reference sequence). J gave up 4 bases and V 5 bases, and 14 bases lay outside the gene matches. The CDR3 runs 17 residues. The CDR3 loop reads CASSAQNQGAGADTQYF. The CDR3 DNA is TGTGCCAGCAGCGCCCAGAACCAGGGGGCTGGGGCAGATACGCAGTATTTT.

The V and J genes are TRBV30 and TRBJ2-3; 14 positions match TRBD2. The ends lost 3 bases at V and 5 bases at J; junction bases unmatched: 1. The CDR3 is 14 amino acids. Germline V CDR1 and CDR2: GTSNPN, SVGIG (reference sequence). CDR3 sequence reads: CAWSGTSGRDTQYF. CDR3 sequence (DNA): TGTGCCTGGAGCGGGACTAGCGGGAGAGATACGCAGTATTTT.

The chain is built from TRBV6-5 and TRBJ2-1; maybe TRBD2 (6 bases). The length of the CDR3 is 13 residues. Trimming took off 4 bases at V and 9 bases at J, with 13 bases between the two ends. The germline gives CDR1 MNHEY, CDR2 SVGAGI. CDR3 DNA: TGTGCCAGCAGTTCCGGGCGGAGGGGTGAGCAGTTCTTC. Translating it yields CASSSGRRGEQFF.

V and J are TRBV7-8 and TRBJ1-1, with a weak D call TRBD1 (6 bases). The CDR3 spans 13 residues. Germline CDR1 and CDR2: SGHVS and FQNEAQ. V was clipped by 4 bases and J by 11 bases, with 17 bases between them. As DNA, the CDR3 is TGTGCCAGCAGCTCCGGACAGTCGAGTGTTGCTTTCTTT. It specifies CASSSGQSSVAFF.

The chain uses TRBV29-1 and TRBJ1-1; the D gene is possibly TRBD1 (6 bases). Germline V gives CDR1 SQVTM, CDR2 ANQGSEA. V lost 0 bases, J lost 4 bases, and 12 bases lay in between. CDR3 length: 14 residues. In DNA form, the CDR3 reads TGCAGCGTTGAAGAGGGGGGCGGGGGCACTGAAGCTTTCTTT. Its translation: CSVEEGGGGTEAFF.

The rearrangement uses TRBV27 and TRBJ2-2; perhaps D is TRBD1 or TRBD2 (5 bases each). The germline CDR1 and CDR2 sequences are MNHEY and SMNVEV (reference sequence). Trimming left V 4 bases short and J 7 bases short, with 16 bases between. CDR3 length: 15 residues. The chain's CDR3 is CASSYGAVGLGELFF. CDR3 DNA: TGTGCCAGCAGTTACGGGGCGGTTGGGCTCGGGGAGCTGTTTTTT.

Concerning this clone: The sample has other DNA sequences that encode this CDR3 too. The chain joins TRBV5-1 to TRBJ1-5, with TRBD1 identical over 7 bases. Trimming at V came to 0 bases and at J to 3 bases, leaving 3 bases not matched to a gene. The CDR3 totals 15 residues. The germline V gene has CDR1 SGHRS and CDR2 YFSETQ. The CDR3 DNA reads as TGCGCCAGCAGCTTGGCGGGACAGTACAATCAGCCCCAGCATTTT. It codes for CASSLAGQYNQPQHF.